These T cell receptor beta chains were read from a single sample in a study of cytomegalovirus exposure and HLA in healthy donors. The data were produced by immunoSEQ multiplex PCR, yet TCRdb's version contains in-frame clones alone and is incomplete. The data contain about 120,000 clones, 65% to 80% of them singletons. Input material: PBMCs. The receptor set was obtained from a middle-aged woman in good health and CMV-seropositive. CDR3s leave out the opening cysteine and the closing phenylalanine or tryptophan. D genes are given only for firm matches. Size is stated for part of the rows, as once, few or many counts, or as a class when the clone is expanded.

>NA|TRBV18|NA
ASSSGVSTEAF
>NA|TRBV7-2|NA
ASSWGIGGNYGYT
>NA|TRBV30|NA
AWSTGTHNSPLH
>NA|TRBV7-2|NA
ASSLGGLQY
>once|TRBV29-1|TRBD1
SARQGASTEAF
>NA|TRBV21-1|NA
ASTPEGCGDYEQY
>few|TRBV2|NA
ASRSTGYRTEAF
>once|TRBV18|TRBD1
ASSGDRGNTEAF
>NA|TRBV9|NA
ASSSNLYGYT
>NA|TRBV7-9|NA
ASSDERTGNTIY
>NA|TRBV10-1|NA
ASSEPLYGAYYGYT
>NA|TRBV11-3|NA
ASSLEGGTYNEQF
>NA|TRBV5-1|NA
ASSLPGDEQY
>NA|TRBV2|TRBD1
ASSEDRVAF
>NA|TRBV19|NA
ASRGPNYGYT
>NA|TRBV5-1|TRBD2
ASTDLAGVTNEQF
>NA|TRBV9|TRBD2
ASSLRAGGVVDTQY
>NA|TRBV6-5|NA
ASSPDGGNQPQH
>NA|TRBV14|NA
ASSHRGRVAYEQY
>NA|TRBV7-8|TRBD1
ASSRTGVHGELF
>NA|TRBV2|TRBD1
ASRTRGISEAF
>once|TRBV2|NA
ASSETGYYGYT
>NA|TRBV5-1|NA
ASSLDRVETQY
>few|TRBV13|NA
ASSFGTPQRTQY
>few|TRBV7-3|NA
ASSLSGVEGETQY
>once|TRBV15|TRBD1
ATSRGQGNTIY
>few|TRBV19|NA
ASKIGGAGSYEQY
>few|TRBV2|NA
ASRDAGNTEAF
>NA|TRBV10-2|TRBD2
ASSLAGDPYEQY
>once|TRBV9|NA
ASSVVVGSASSPLH
>once|TRBV6-1|NA
ASSIQGNYGYT
>NA|TRBV4-3|TRBD2
ASSQGGRESYNEQF
>NA|TRBV27|NA
ASSFDPSLYEQY
>NA|TRBV18|NA
ASSRQENYGYT
>NA|TRBV6-1|NA
ASSEVQWNTEAF
>few|TRBV27|NA
ASSHPFDRGTGELF
>NA|TRBV7-2|NA
ASSPGQSDTQY